This T cell receptor beta chain was documented in a study of Ad26.COV2.S vaccination and SARS-CoV-2 variants. Overall study context: Ad26.COV2.S was injected intramuscularly once or twice, 56 days apart. Study-level results: The breadth of spike-specific CD8+ and CD4+ T cell responses after vaccination was reportedly substantial. Vaccinees and placebo recipients showed similar non-spike TCR breadth.

Method: immunoSEQ multiplex PCR; TCRdb's copy keeps in-frame clones and lacks some. The sample lists more than 250,000 clones, over 75% occurring once. As to this clone: Its antigen is currently unknown.

Per germline, CDR1 MGHRA and CDR2 YSYEKL. V was shortened by 0 bases and J by 8 bases, with 14 bases between the two germline ends. This CDR3 is 15 amino acids long. As to treatment: around 19 received Ad26.COV2.S at low or high dose, single or two shots; 5 received placebo; per-sample allocation not given. Samples were taken on day 63 after the first vaccine or placebo injection. Vaccination employed an Ad26 vector expressing the Wuhan-strain SARS-CoV-2 spike. The source was peripheral blood, collected in a trial of Ad26.COV2.S vaccine versus placebo. The clonotype comes from a person aged 18-65 years who received the Ad26.COV2.S COVID-19 vaccine or a placebo. The rearrangement joins TRBV4-1 to TRBJ2-1; perhaps TRBD2 as D (6 bases). In DNA form, the CDR3 reads TGCGCCAGCAGCCAAGATTACGGGAGTAGATATGAGCAGTTCTTC. It specifies CASSQDYGSRYEQFF.